The 8 T cell receptor beta chains presented below share a single source sample, sequenced in a study of long-term antiretroviral therapy in people with HIV. Version v3.0 of the immunoSEQ assay ran at survey level. Profiling relied on immunoSEQ multiplex PCR, and the TCRdb table lists in-frame clones only, not all of them. This sample has 15,000 or so clones; roughly 90% occur once, and the top ten carry approximately 12%. Specimen: unsorted PBMCs, collected 0.7 years before starting antiretroviral therapy. These receptors were obtained from a man in his fifties or sixties with HIV.

This chain connects TRBV9 to TRBJ1-5; 8 positions match TRBD1. CDR1 SGDLS and CDR2 YYNGEE come from the germline V gene. Trimming at V came to 3 bases and at J to 8 bases, leaving 7 bases not matched to a gene. The CDR3 has 14 residues. This CDR3 is CASSETGASEPQHF. In DNA form, the CDR3 reads TGTGCCAGCAGCGAGACAGGGGCTAGTGAGCCCCAGCATTTT. Full variable domain (outside the CDR3, taken from reference TRBV9 and TRBJ1-5): DSGVTQTPKHLITATGQRVTLRCSPRSGDLSVYWYQQSLDQGLQFLIQYYNGEERAKGNILERFSAQQFPDLHSELNLSSLELGDSALYFCASSETGASEPQHFGDGTRLSIL.

The chain combines TRBV9 with TRBJ1-2, with 7 bases fitting TRBD1. With 2 bases clipped from V and 1 base from J, the junction kept 11 bases outside the gene matches. CDR1 is SGDLS and CDR2 is YYNGEE in the germline V gene. The CDR3 is made up of 17 amino acids. The CDR3 sequence is CASSVGDSLFLNYGYTF. The CDR3 nucleotides are TGTGCCAGCAGCGTCGGGGACAGTTTATTCCTTAACTATGGCTACACCTTC.

This clone was detected once. The gene calls are TRBV27 and TRBJ2-7, with D tentatively TRBD2 (5 bases). The germline V gene has CDR1 MNHEY and CDR2 SMNVEV (reference sequence). The V and J ends lost 3 bases and 2 bases respectively, with 11 bases between them. The CDR3 has 14 residues. The CDR3 spells CASSFLLGAYEQYF. In nucleotides, the CDR3 is TGTGCCAGCAGTTTTTTGTTGGGAGCCTACGAGCAGTACTTC.

The genes are TRBV19 and TRBJ2-7, with no clear D. V was shortened by 4 bases and J by 0 bases, with 10 bases between the two germline ends. CDR3 size: 14 residues. Germline CDR1 and CDR2: LNHDA and SQIVND (reference sequence). The DNA for the CDR3 is TGTGCCAGTAGTAGCCGCCCAAGCTCCTACGAGCAGTACTTC. Protein: CASSSRPSSYEQYF.

The V call is TRBV27, the J call TRBJ1-2, with D tentatively TRBD1 (5 bases). Germline loops: CDR1 MNHEY, CDR2 SMNVEV (reference sequence). The CDR3 is made up of 14 amino acids. The germline V and J ends were trimmed by 4 bases and 3 bases, with 12 bases remaining between them. Written as DNA, the CDR3 is TGTGCCAGCAGTTCCTCCGGGGGGTACTATGGCTACACCTTC. It is translated as CASSSSGGYYGYTF.

The chain links TRBV11-2 to TRBJ2-1; TRBD1 aligns across 7 bases. J gave up 0 bases and V 2 bases, and 1 base lay outside the gene matches. The CDR3 totals 15 residues. CDR1 and CDR2 (germline): SGHAT, FQNNGV. The CDR3 DNA reads TGTGCCAGCAGCTTATACAGGGGCTCCTACAATGAGCAGTTCTTC. Its translation is CASSLYRGSYNEQFF.

The chain carries TRBV19 and TRBJ1-5; a possible D gene is TRBD1 (5 bases). V dropped 4 bases and J dropped 5 bases, with 12 bases sitting between them. Germline-derived CDR1 and CDR2 are LNHDA and SQIVND (reference sequence). This CDR3 has 14 residues. The CDR3 here is CASSTPNRYQPQHF. The CDR3 DNA reads TGTGCCAGTAGTACCCCCAACAGGTATCAGCCCCAGCATTTT.

This clone was detected a few times. V is TRBV5-1 and J is TRBJ2-7, with D maybe TRBD1 (6 bases). The V end lost 1 base, the J end lost 3 bases, and 14 bases lay between the germline ends. This CDR3 comprises 15 residues. CDR1 is SGHRS, CDR2 YFSETQ, per germline. The CDR3 DNA is TGCGCCAGCAGCTTGAGGACAGAGGGCGGCTACGAGCAGTACTTC. As protein: CASSLRTEGGYEQYF.